Listed below are T cell receptor beta chains from one sample, sequenced in a study of CD8 T cells in ankylosing spondylitis. TCRdb reprocessed the 5' RACE reads via MiXCR and lists one record per CDR3 protein. Seen here are roughly 180,000 distinct CDR3 sequences, around 9.6% observed once, and the top ten hold more than 13%. Sequenced sample: blood, either unsorted or a sorted T cell fraction (not recorded which). The receptors come from a female donor with ankylosing spondylitis or in good health (not recorded which). Both conserved end residues are part of each CDR3. The order of the fields is CDR3 DNA, CDR3 protein, V gene, clone size, D gene, J gene. A D gene is named only where the DNA matches it firmly. The size of a clone is reported for some rows only, either as once, few or many, or as a class for expanded clones.

TGTGCCTGGGACAGGTTGGACACTGAAGCTTTCTTT,CAWDRLDTEAFF,TRBV30,few,NA,TRBJ1-1
TGTGCCAGCAGCTTGAACCCGGGACTAGCGGGAGGCAGCGAGCAGTACTTC,CASSLNPGLAGGSEQYF,TRBV7-3,NA,TRBD2,TRBJ2-7
TGCGCCAGCAGTGAGCGGGCGGGAGTGGGAAGGCCTGAGCAGTTCTTC,CASSERAGVGRPEQFF,TRBV10-2,NA,TRBD2,TRBJ2-1
TGTGCCAGCAGTTTATATGGCGGACTCGGGTCCTACAATGAGCAGTTCTTC,CASSLYGGLGSYNEQFF,TRBV28,few,NA,TRBJ2-1
TGCGCCAGCAGTGAACCGACAGGGGATGGAATGGAGACCCAGTACTTC,CASSEPTGDGMETQYF,TRBV10-2,NA,TRBD1,TRBJ2-5
TGTGCCAGCGTCGTGGGGGGGAACACTGAAGCTTTCTTT,CASVVGGNTEAFF,TRBV12-3/TRBV12-4,many,NA,TRBJ1-1
TGTGCCAGCAGCGTAGGGGACACATTATCCGGGGAGCTGTTTTTT,CASSVGDTLSGELFF,TRBV9,NA,NA,TRBJ2-2
TGTGCCAGCAGCTTTGTTATAAACACCGGGGAGCTGTTTTTT,CASSFVINTGELFF,TRBV7-9,few,NA,TRBJ2-2
TGTGCCAGCAGCTTTACCACATTGGATGAGCAGTTCTTC,CASSFTTLDEQFF,TRBV7-9,few,NA,TRBJ2-1
TGTGCCAGCAGCGAGCCCTCGGAGACCCAGTACTTC,CASSEPSETQYF,TRBV9,few,NA,TRBJ2-5
TGTGCCAGCGGCGAAGGGGAGACCCAGTACTTC,CASGEGETQYF,TRBV13,many,NA,TRBJ2-5
TGTGCCAGTAGGCTCGAAGGTGCCTACAATGAGCAGTTCTTC,CASRLEGAYNEQFF,TRBV19,NA,NA,TRBJ2-1
TGTGCCAGCAGCTCCGGAGGAGGGGCTAGCGGGAGCGAACAAGAGACCCAGTACTTC,CASSSGGGASGSEQETQYF,TRBV11-2,NA,TRBD2,TRBJ2-5
TGTGCCAGCAGCTTTGGGAGGGGGGACAATGAGCAGTTCTTC,CASSFGRGDNEQFF,TRBV7-9,NA,NA,TRBJ2-1
TGCAGCGTTGAGGGGGGGATCTATGGCTACACCTTC,CSVEGGIYGYTF,TRBV29-1,NA,NA,TRBJ1-2
TGTGCCAGCAGTTCCGGGGCTGCCGGGGAGCTGTTTTTT,CASSSGAAGELFF,TRBV27,few,NA,TRBJ2-2
TGTGCCAGCAGTTCGTCAAGGGAGACCCAGTACTTC,CASSSSRETQYF,TRBV27,few,NA,TRBJ2-5
TGTGCCAGCAGCGTAACAGGGGGTGACACTGAAGCTTTCTTT,CASSVTGGDTEAFF,TRBV9,NA,TRBD1,TRBJ1-1
NA,CASSQDRRGGTGELFFF,TRBV4-3,few,NA,TRBJ2-2
TGTGCCAGCAGCTTCAATAATGCCTACGAGCAGTACTTC,CASSFNNAYEQYF,TRBV7-9,many,NA,TRBJ2-7
TGCAGTGCCACGCGCACTAGCGATGTGAACACCCAGTACTTC,CSATRTSDVNTQYF,TRBV20-1,many,TRBD2,TRBJ2-5
TGTGCCAGCAGCCCTAGTGCGTGGGAGACCCAGTACTTC,CASSPSAWETQYF,TRBV7-9,NA,NA,TRBJ2-5
TGTGCCAGCAGCGCACAGGGCGAGAACACTGAAGCTTTCTTT,CASSAQGENTEAFF,TRBV12-3/TRBV12-4,many,NA,TRBJ1-1
TGTGCCAGCAGCCGTAAGCCCGGGACTGGCTACCTTTACAATGAGCAGTTCTTC,CASSRKPGTGYLYNEQFF,TRBV11-2,NA,NA,TRBJ2-1
TGTGCCAGCAGTCCCCTCACAGAGTATAGCAATCAGCCCCAGCATTTT,CASSPLTEYSNQPQHF,TRBV28,NA,NA,TRBJ1-5
TGTGCCAGCAGCTTAAGCGGCCGGTCAAATACGCAGTATTTT,CASSLSGRSNTQYF,TRBV7-9,NA,NA,TRBJ2-3
TGTGCCAGCAGCCTTAGCGGGAGCCCCGGGGAGCTGTTTTTT,CASSLSGSPGELFF,TRBV7-9,NA,TRBD2,TRBJ2-2
TGTGCCAGCAGCTTGGGGTATCCGGGGTGGAAGACCCAGTACTTC,CASSLGYPGWKTQYF,TRBV5-5,few,NA,TRBJ2-5
TGTGCCAGCAGCCCTCTCCCCCGGGACTCTGAAGCTTTCTTT,CASSPLPRDSEAFF,TRBV27,NA,NA,TRBJ1-1
TGTGCCAGCAGGGCCAAAGAGAGGGAAAGGTTCACTGAAGCTTTCTTT,CASRAKERERFTEAFF,TRBV6-4,few,NA,TRBJ1-1
TGTGCCAGCAGTGCCCCCAGGGGAGCAACTAATGAAAAACTGTTTTTT,CASSAPRGATNEKLFF,TRBV28,few,NA,TRBJ1-4
TGTGCCACCACGGACTGGGGCGGGGAGCTGTTTTTT,CATTDWGGELFF,TRBV6-5,NA,NA,TRBJ2-2
TGTGCCAGCAGTTTTTTATATGGCGGAAGCTCCTACAATGAGCAGTTCTTC,CASSFLYGGSSYNEQFF,TRBV12-3/TRBV12-4,many,NA,TRBJ2-1
TGCAGTGCAGTGATAGCGGCAGAGCTCTACAATGAGCAGTTCTTC,CSAVIAAELYNEQFF,TRBV20-1,NA,NA,TRBJ2-1
TGTGCCAGTAGTACCCGACAGGGGATGAACACTGAAGCTTTCTTT,CASSTRQGMNTEAFF,TRBV19,NA,TRBD1,TRBJ1-1
TGTGCCAGCAGTGAATACAACGCCTACGAGCAGTACTTC,CASSEYNAYEQYF,TRBV25-1,few,NA,TRBJ2-7
TGTGCCAGCACCAAGGGGGGGCATGGCTACACCTTC,CASTKGGHGYTF,TRBV12-3/TRBV12-4,many,NA,TRBJ1-2
TGTGCCAGCAGCTTGGGGACTCCAAGCTCCTACGAGCAGTACTTC,CASSLGTPSSYEQYF,TRBV6-2/TRBV6-3,many,NA,TRBJ2-7
TGCGCCAGCAGCCCGGGACAGGGCTATGGCTACACCTTC,CASSPGQGYGYTF,TRBV4-3,many,TRBD1,TRBJ1-2
TGTGCCATCAGTCCCCCCGGCGGAAATGAGCAGTTCTTC,CAISPPGGNEQFF,TRBV10-3,few,NA,TRBJ2-1
TGCAGCGTTGAAGGAGGGAAAAGCTATGGCTACACCTTC,CSVEGGKSYGYTF,TRBV29-1,many,NA,TRBJ1-2
TGTGCCAGCACCTCCCCCCGGGAAAACGAGCAGTACTTC,CASTSPRENEQYF,TRBV2,few,NA,TRBJ2-7
TGTGCCAGCAGCCCCTCCGGAACCACCTATGGCTACACCTTC,CASSPSGTTYGYTF,TRBV6-1,few,NA,TRBJ1-2
TGTGCCAGCAGCGTTCAGGGACAGCCTCTCACACTAGATACGCAGTATTTT,CASSVQGQPLTLDTQYF,TRBV9,NA,TRBD1,TRBJ2-3
TGCAGTGCTAGAGAAGCGGTGACTAGCGGGCGGGGAGAGACCCAGTACTTC,CSAREAVTSGRGETQYF,TRBV20-1,NA,TRBD2,TRBJ2-5
TGCGCCAGCAGCCCAGCTCGGGTAGGCTACGAGCAGTACTTC,CASSPARVGYEQYF,TRBV5-1,NA,NA,TRBJ2-7
TGTGCCAGCAGACGCCGGGACAGGAGATCCTATGGCTACACCTTC,CASRRRDRRSYGYTF,TRBV28,NA,TRBD1,TRBJ1-2
TGCGCCAGCAGCCGTTCACCTAGCGGGAGTATTAACACCGGGGAGCTGTTTTTT,CASSRSPSGSINTGELFF,TRBV4-3,NA,TRBD2,TRBJ2-2
TGTGCCAGCAGTTCGGGACAGGGGCGATATCAGCCCCAGCATTTT,CASSSGQGRYQPQHF,TRBV2,NA,TRBD1,TRBJ1-5
TGTGCCAGCAGTTTAGGGGGGCCCTGGAGCTCCTACGAGCAGTACTTC,CASSLGGPWSSYEQYF,TRBV12-3/TRBV12-4,NA,NA,TRBJ2-7
TGCAGTGCTAGAGCCTCTAGCGACTACGAGCAGTACTTC,CSARASSDYEQYF,TRBV20-1,many,NA,TRBJ2-7
TGTGCCAGCAGCCTAACCTACACGCCAGGGGTGGCATACGAGCAGTACTTC,CASSLTYTPGVAYEQYF,TRBV7-6,NA,NA,TRBJ2-7
TGTGCCAGCAGTTCGAGGGGCGACTACGAGCAGTACTTC,CASSSRGDYEQYF,TRBV5-4,few,NA,TRBJ2-7
TGTGCCAGCAGCGGACAGGGTTCTAGGCACACTGAAGCTTTCTTT,CASSGQGSRHTEAFF,TRBV9,few,TRBD1,TRBJ1-1